One and the same sample provided the 27 T cell receptor beta chains below, sequenced in a study of metastatic and nonmetastatic thyroid tumors. All patients were treatment-naive before thyroid surgery. TCRdb redid the clone calls on the PCR reads using MiXCR. Of approximately 18,000 clones in the sample, 26% are singletons; the top ten hold 22%. Sequences were obtained from tumor tissue. These receptors were obtained from a female donor with papillary thyroid cancer or a benign thyroid nodule (not recorded which). Some clones in this sample may be carry-over from other donors' samples.

The chain recombines TRBV15 with TRBJ1-2; maybe TRBD1 (5 bases). CDR3 size: 15 residues. In germline, CDR1 is LNHNV, CDR2 YYDKDF (reference sequence). V dropped 5 bases and J dropped 8 bases, with 21 bases sitting between them. The CDR3 nucleotides read TGTGCCACCAGCGATCGAAGGCAGGGTCGGGACGGCTACACCTTC. Encoded protein: CATSDRRQGRDGYTF.

This clone appeared a few times. This chain links TRBV6-2 or TRBV6-3 with TRBJ2-2; 10 positions agree with TRBD2. The germline V gene has CDR1 MNHEY and CDR2 SVGEGT. This CDR3 spans 14 amino acids. Trimming removed 4 bases from V and 6 bases from J; junction bases left unmatched: 2. CDR3 sequence: CASSSSGGSGELFF. CDR3 in DNA: TGTGCCAGCAGTTCTAGCGGGGGTTCCGGGGAGCTGTTTTTT.

The chain recombines TRBV24-1 with TRBJ2-1, with a weak D call TRBD2 (6 bases). Looked up from germline, CDR1 is KGHDR and CDR2 is SFDVKD. Trimming cost V 7 bases and J 4 bases, with 25 bases left between them. The CDR3 extends over 18 amino acids. The CDR3 coding sequence is TGTGCCACCAGCCGCCCTAGAGTAGTGGGCGGGAAGTACAATGAGCAGTTCTTC. It translates to CATSRPRVVGGKYNEQFF.

There are many counts of this clone. The chain employs TRBV3-1 and TRBJ2-1; 14 bases agree with TRBD2. Trimming at V came to 0 bases and at J to 4 bases, leaving 5 bases not matched to a gene. The CDR3 spans 18 residues. CDR1 is LGHDT and CDR2 is YNNKEL in the germline V gene (reference sequence). This CDR3 is CASSQEYRTSGGYNEQFF. CDR3 coding DNA: TGTGCCAGCAGCCAAGAATATCGGACTAGCGGGGGGTACAATGAGCAGTTCTTC.

This chain links TRBV27 with TRBJ2-1; the D gene could be TRBD1 or TRBD2 (6 bases each). Trimming took off 6 bases at V and 0 bases at J, with 18 bases between the two ends. Germline-derived CDR1 and CDR2 are MNHEY and SMNVEV (reference sequence). The CDR3 loop spans 17 amino acids. CDR3 residues: CASRLLGGQGSYNEQFF. CDR3 in DNA: TGTGCCAGCAGACTACTAGGGGGGCAAGGCTCCTACAATGAGCAGTTCTTC.

This clone was seen a handful of times. A junction end diverges from the germline sequence, so it may reflect a read error. The chain employs TRBV7-9 and TRBJ2-7; TRBD2 is a possible D gene (5 bases). The CDR3 runs 11 residues. The germline gives CDR1 SEHNR, CDR2 FQNEAQ (reference sequence). The CDR3 nucleotides read TGTGCCAGCAGTCCTGACTACCAGCAGTACTTC. It codes for CASSPDYQQYF.

This clone has a count of ten or more. The chain joins TRBV5-4 to TRBJ2-2, with a possible D match to TRBD1 (5 bases). The germline gives CDR1 SGHNT, CDR2 YYREEE (reference sequence). V was clipped by 3 bases and J by 5 bases, with 11 bases between them. The CDR3 runs 14 residues. Written as DNA, the CDR3 is TGTGCCAGCAGCTCTCCCAGGGAAACCGGGGAGCTGTTTTTT. Residues: CASSSPRETGELFF.

In the case of this clone: A read error may account for a junction end that differs from germline. The chain employs TRBV25-1 and TRBJ2-2; 12 positions match TRBD2. Germline V gene lookup returns CDR1 MGHDK and CDR2 SYGVNS. CDR3 size: 16 residues. The CDR3 nucleotides read TGTGCCAGCAGTGTTACTAGCGGGGGGAACACCTGGGAACTGTTTTTT. This encodes CASSVTSGGNTWELFF.

This clone was detected ten times or more. The CDR3 spells CASSLGGDTQYF. The CDR3 DNA sequence: TGTGCCAGCAGCTTGGGAGGGGATACGCAGTATTTT. The V and J genes are TRBV5-6 and TRBJ2-3; TRBD2 might be the D (5 bases). Germline V gene lookup returns CDR1 SGHDT and CDR2 YYEEEE. V was cut by 0 bases and J by 6 bases, with 5 bases left in between. The CDR3 totals 12 residues.

This clone showed up just a few times. The chain combines TRBV7-6 with TRBJ2-5; D is uncertain. The CDR3 loop spans 11 amino acids. CDR1 is SGHVS and CDR2 is FNYEAQ in the germline V gene. V was pared by 1 base and J by 7 bases, with 4 bases between. The CDR3 here is CASSLERTQYF. The DNA for the CDR3 is TGTGCCAGCAGCTTAGAGAGGACCCAGTACTTC.

Many counts were recorded for this clone. The CDR3: CASSPNRLAGVPQETQYF. The CDR3 coding sequence is TGTGCCAGCAGTCCTAACCGGCTAGCGGGGGTGCCTCAAGAGACCCAGTACTTC. The V gene is TRBV28, the J gene TRBJ2-5; 10 bases are a match to TRBD2. This CDR3 contains 18 residues. V shed 5 bases and J 2 bases; nucleotides not matched to a gene: 14. Germline CDR1 and CDR2: MDHEN and SYDVKM.

This clone was observed a few times. Because it lacks the conserved phenylalanine or tryptophan at the end, this CDR3 is likely a read error. The limits of the CDR3 on the DNA are not certain, so only TCRdb's listed CDR3 is given. V is TRBV6-1 and J is TRBJ1-2. Counting both end residues, the CDR3 totals 13 amino acids. Germline assignment: CDR1 MNHNS and CDR2 SASEGT. The chain's CDR3 is CASSQDGIYGYSL.

V gene TRBV5-1 combines with J gene TRBJ2-2; 8 positions agree with TRBD2. The V and J ends lost 10 bases and 4 bases, in that order; junction bases with no gene match: 12. Germline CDR1 SGHRS, CDR2 YFSETQ. CDR3 length: 15 residues. The CDR3 spells CACTDGGGRTGELFF. The CDR3 DNA reads TGCGCCTGTACGGACGGGGGGGGCCGCACCGGGGAGCTGTTTTTT. Combining the CDR3 with reference TRBV5-1 and TRBJ2-2 gives the whole variable domain KAGVTQTPRYLIKTRGQQVTLSCSPISGHRSVSWYQQTPGQGLQFLFEYFSETQRNKGNFPGRFSGRQFSNSRSEMNVSTLELGDSALYLCACTDGGGRTGELFFGEGSRLTVL.

This clone was recorded at least ten times. DNA of the CDR3: TGCAGTGTGTTGAGGCGGGGGGGCACAGATACGCAGTATTTT. It specifies CSVLRRGGTDTQYF. This rearrangement joins TRBV20-1 to TRBJ2-3, with 8 bases identical to TRBD2. CDR1 is DFQATT, CDR2 SNEGSKA, per germline (reference sequence). Trimming cost V 7 bases and J 1 base; bases outside gene matches: 7. The CDR3 contains 14 residues.

This clone was recorded a few times. This rearrangement joins TRBV6-1 to TRBJ2-1; D ambiguous. Germline values: CDR1 MNHNS, CDR2 SASEGT. V lost 1 base to trimming and J lost 8 bases, with 12 bases between them. The CDR3 runs 14 residues. CDR3 nucleotides: TGTGCCAGCAGTGAAGGGGATGGTAACCATGAGCAGTTCTTC. Encoded protein: CASSEGDGNHEQFF.

V gene TRBV20-1 combines with J gene TRBJ2-7; D might be TRBD1 or TRBD2, each matching 5 bases. Germline loops: CDR1 DFQATT, CDR2 SNEGSKA (reference sequence). CDR3 length: 14 residues. V lost 7 bases and J lost 6, with 22 bases in between. The CDR3: CSVNVGELGREQYF. CDR3 nucleotides: TGCAGTGTTAACGTGGGGGAGCTCGGGCGCGAGCAGTACTTC.

V is TRBV7-6 and J is TRBJ2-1; TRBD1 agrees at 7 bases. This CDR3 has 18 residues. Germline V gene data show CDR1 as SGHVS and CDR2 as FNYEAQ. Trimming cost V 1 base and J 5 bases; bases outside gene matches: 14. The CDR3 DNA sequence: TGTGCCAGCAGCTTAGTAAAGTCAGGGGGTAGGGCTGACAATGAGCAGTTCTTC. Its translation: CASSLVKSGGRADNEQFF.

Details on this clone: It may be a read error: a sequence one base away is much more abundant. The V and J genes are TRBV28 and TRBJ1-1, with a weak D call TRBD1 (5 bases). Germline CDR1 reads MDHEN; CDR2 reads SYDVKM. The CDR3 contains 15 residues. Here the CDR3 DNA reads TGTGTCAGCAGTTATATGGGAACCGGGGGCACTGAAGCTTTCTTT. It encodes CVSSYMGTGGTEAFF. Full variable domain (outside the CDR3, taken from reference TRBV28 and TRBJ1-1): DVKVTQSSRYLVKRTGEKVFLECVQDMDHENMFWYRQDPGLGLRLIYFSYDVKMKEKGDIPEGYSVSREKKERFSLILESASTNQTSMYLCVSSYMGTGGTEAFFGQGTRLTVV.

This clone was counted ten times or more. This sequence joins TRBV7-9 and TRBJ2-7; D gene unclear. Per the germline V gene, CDR1 is SEHNR and CDR2 is FQNEAQ (reference sequence). V lost 0 bases to trimming and J lost 6 bases, with 9 bases between them. The CDR3 length is 13 residues. The CDR3 here is CASSLAIGSEQYF. The CDR3 DNA reads TGTGCCAGCAGCTTAGCGATAGGGTCCGAGCAGTACTTC.

This rearrangement joins TRBV20-1 to TRBJ1-1; TRBD1 matches at 7 bases. The CDR3 is 13 amino acids. Germline V gene data show CDR1 as DFQATT and CDR2 as SNEGSKA (reference sequence). The V segment lost 6 bases and the J segment 4 bases; nucleotides outside the gene matches: 8. The chain's CDR3 is CSALQGFVTEAFF. The CDR3 region has the DNA TGCAGTGCCTTACAGGGGTTCGTCACTGAAGCTTTCTTT.

CDR3 bases: TGCAGTATCGAGCGGGGGGAAAACAATGAGCAGTTCTTC. Its protein product is CSIERGENNEQFF. V and J are TRBV20-1 and TRBJ2-1; TRBD2 matches 9 bases. Germline CDR1 reads DFQATT; CDR2 reads SNEGSKA (reference sequence). This CDR3 has 13 residues. The ends lost 8 bases at V and 5 bases at J; junction bases unmatched: 7.

This clone turned up a few times. This CDR3 is CASSIQGAGNEQFF. CDR3 bases: TGCGCCAGCAGTATACAGGGGGCTGGCAATGAGCAGTTCTTC. This chain uses TRBV10-2 with TRBJ2-1; 9 bases line up with TRBD1. With 5 bases clipped from V and 6 bases from J, the junction kept 5 bases outside the gene matches. The CDR3 is 14 amino acids. Germline V gene sequence: CDR1 WSHSY, CDR2 SAAADI.

This clone was counted many times. The chain couples TRBV28 to TRBJ2-5; a weak D match, TRBD1 (6 bases). CDR3 length: 14 residues. V lost 2 bases, J lost 5 bases, and 12 bases lay in between. Germline CDR1 reads MDHEN; CDR2 reads SYDVKM. This CDR3 is CASSLLLRGETQYF. The CDR3 DNA sequence: TGTGCCAGCAGTTTACTACTCAGGGGTGAGACCCAGTACTTC.

This clone was observed many times. V usage is TRBV19 and J usage is TRBJ2-6; D ambiguous. The CDR3 sequence is 15 residues long. Germline CDR1 and CDR2: LNHDA and SQIVND (reference sequence). The ends were cut back, 7 bases at V and 0 bases at J, with 10 bases in the middle. The CDR3 bases are TGTGCCAGTATGGGCGGAAACTCTGGGGCCAACGTCCTGACTTTC. It yields the protein CASMGGNSGANVLTF.

In this sample, this clone turned up many times. V gene TRBV15 combines with J gene TRBJ2-1; D is possibly TRBD1 (6 bases). Germline CDR1 reads LNHNV; CDR2 reads YYDKDF (reference sequence). V was pared by 1 base and J by 3 bases, with 28 bases between. The CDR3 loop spans 21 amino acids. The CDR3: CATSRVPLTGHIGAGYNEQFF. CDR3 nucleotides: TGTGCCACCAGCAGAGTCCCTCTCACAGGGCACATTGGGGCGGGCTACAATGAGCAGTTCTTC. The entire variable domain, with the rest obtained from reference TRBV15 and TRBJ2-1, is as follows: DAMVIQNPRYQVTQFGKPVTLSCSQTLNHNVMYWYQQKSSQAPKLLFHYYDKDFNNEADTPDNFQSRRPNTSFCFLDIRSPGLGDTAMYLCATSRVPLTGHIGAGYNEQFFGPGTRLTVL.

The chain has TRBV6-1 and TRBJ1-5; no reliable D call. V shed 10 bases and J shed 7 bases, with 17 bases lying between them. CDR3 length equals 13 residues. Germline CDR1 reads MNHNS; CDR2 reads SASEGT. This CDR3 is CATLSGRGQPQHF. Written as DNA, the CDR3 is TGTGCCACCCTATCGGGGAGAGGGCAGCCCCAGCATTTT.

This clone was seen ten or more times. The V and J genes are TRBV2 and TRBJ2-4, with a weak D call TRBD2 (5 bases). Germline V CDR1 and CDR2: SNHLY, FYNNEI. Trimming took 7 bases from V and 0 from J, leaving 22 bases between them. The CDR3 sequence is 18 residues long. The CDR3 nucleotides are TGTGCCAGCAACCCCAATAGGGTTAGCGCTCTAGCCAAAAACATTCAGTACTTC. Its protein is CASNPNRVSALAKNIQYF.